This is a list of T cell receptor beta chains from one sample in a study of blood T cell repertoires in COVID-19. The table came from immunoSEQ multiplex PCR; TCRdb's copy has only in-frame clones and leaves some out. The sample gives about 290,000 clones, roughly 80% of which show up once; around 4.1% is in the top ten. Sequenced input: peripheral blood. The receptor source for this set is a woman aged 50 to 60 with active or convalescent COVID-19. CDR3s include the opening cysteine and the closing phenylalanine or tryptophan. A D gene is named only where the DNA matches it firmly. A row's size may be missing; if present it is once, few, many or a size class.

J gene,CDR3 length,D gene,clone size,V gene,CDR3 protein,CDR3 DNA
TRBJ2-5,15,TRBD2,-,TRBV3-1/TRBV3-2,CASSQRTSGQETQYF,TGTGCCAGCAGCCAAAGGACTAGCGGGCAAGAGACCCAGTACTTC
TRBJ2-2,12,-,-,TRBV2,CASAYDTGELFF,TGTGCCAGCGCCTACGACACCGGGGAGCTGTTTTTT
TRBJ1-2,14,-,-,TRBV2,CASSEFTGVYGYTF,TGTGCCAGCAGTGAATTTACTGGAGTTTATGGCTACACCTTC
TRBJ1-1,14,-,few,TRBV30,CAWSVNGWGFEAFF,TGTGCCTGGAGTGTAAACGGTTGGGGCTTTGAAGCTTTCTTT
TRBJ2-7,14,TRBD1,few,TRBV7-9,CASSPTGTDYEQYF,TGTGCCAGCAGCCCTACCGGGACAGACTACGAGCAGTACTTC
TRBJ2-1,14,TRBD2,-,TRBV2,CASSPRGGVNEQFF,TGTGCCAGCAGCCCCCGGGGGGGAGTAAATGAGCAGTTCTTC
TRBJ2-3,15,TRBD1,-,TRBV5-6,CASSLDGQGQKTQYF,TGTGCCAGCAGCTTGGATGGACAGGGGCAAAAAACGCAGTATTTT
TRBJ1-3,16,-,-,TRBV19,CASSMVPVESGNTIYF,TGTGCCAGTAGTATGGTCCCGGTCGAATCTGGAAACACCATATATTTT
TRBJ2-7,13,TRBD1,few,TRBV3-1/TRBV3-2,CASTRQGSYEQYF,TGTGCCAGCACTCGACAGGGGTCCTACGAGCAGTACTTC
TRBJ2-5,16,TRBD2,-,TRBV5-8,CASSLGRLAGVETQYF,TGTGCCAGCAGCCTAGGTCGGCTAGCGGGAGTAGAGACCCAGTACTTC
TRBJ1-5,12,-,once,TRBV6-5,CASSQANQPQHF,TGTGCCAGCAGCCAGGCTAATCAGCCCCAGCATTTT
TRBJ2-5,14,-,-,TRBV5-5,CASSLAPGGETQYF,TGTGCCAGCAGCTTGGCCCCCGGGGGAGAGACCCAGTACTTC
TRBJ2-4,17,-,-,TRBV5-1,CASSSGRTTMAKNIQYF,TGCGCCAGCAGCTCTGGACGGACTACTATGGCCAAAAACATTCAGTACTTC
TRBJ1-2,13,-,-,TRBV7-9,CASSFPGDAGYTF,TGTGCCAGCAGCTTCCCAGGGGATGCGGGCTACACCTTC
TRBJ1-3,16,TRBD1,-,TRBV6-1,CASSAPGQGAGNTIYF,TGTGCCAGCAGTGCTCCGGGACAGGGGGCTGGAAACACCATATATTTT
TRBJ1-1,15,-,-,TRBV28,CASSLFGGARTEAFF,TGTGCCAGCAGTTTGTTCGGGGGAGCGCGGACTGAAGCTTTCTTT
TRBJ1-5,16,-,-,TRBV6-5,CASSYSRDISNQPQHF,TGTGCCAGCAGTTACTCGAGGGACATTAGCAATCAGCCCCAGCATTTT
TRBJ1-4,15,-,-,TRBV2,CASSEGGRYNEKLFF,TGTGCCAGCAGTGAAGGGGGCCGGTATAATGAAAAACTGTTTTTT
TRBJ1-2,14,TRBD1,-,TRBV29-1,CSAVTGQGANGYTF,TGCAGCGCGGTCACGGGACAGGGGGCGAATGGCTACACCTTC
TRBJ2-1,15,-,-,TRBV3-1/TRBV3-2,CASSQRYGGYNEQFF,TGTGCCAGCAGCCAACGGTATGGCGGATACAATGAGCAGTTCTTC
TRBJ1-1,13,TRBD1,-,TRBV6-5,CASYRGGGGEAFF,TGTGCCAGCTACAGGGGAGGCGGAGGTGAAGCTTTCTTT
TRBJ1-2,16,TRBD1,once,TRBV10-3,CAISAGTGSPAGGYTF,TGTGCCATCAGCGCCGGGACAGGGAGTCCGGCGGGTGGCTACACCTTC
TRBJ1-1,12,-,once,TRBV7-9,CASSPSQAEAFF,TGTGCCAGCAGCCCAAGCCAAGCTGAAGCTTTCTTT
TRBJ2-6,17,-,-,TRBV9,CASSVRTLDSGANVLTF,TGTGCCAGCAGCGTCCGGACACTCGACTCTGGGGCCAACGTCCTGACTTTC
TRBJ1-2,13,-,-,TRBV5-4,CASSTDSNYGYTF,TGTGCCAGCAGCACGGACAGTAACTATGGCTACACCTTC
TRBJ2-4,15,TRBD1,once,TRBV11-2,CASSIETGGADIQYF,TGTGCCAGCAGCATAGAGACAGGGGGCGCGGACATTCAGTACTTC
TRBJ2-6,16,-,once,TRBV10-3,CAISELTVTGANVLTF,TGTGCCATCAGTGAGTTGACAGTTACTGGGGCCAACGTCCTGACTTTC
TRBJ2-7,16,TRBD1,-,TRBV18,CASSPGRTGVAYEQYF,TGTGCCAGCTCACCGGGGAGGACAGGGGTCGCCTACGAGCAGTACTTC
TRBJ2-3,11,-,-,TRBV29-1,CSVELADTQYF,TGCAGCGTTGAACTAGCAGATACGCAGTATTTT
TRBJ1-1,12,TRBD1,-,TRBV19,CASSRTGASPCF,TGTGCCAGTAGCCGCACAGGGGCCTCGCCTTGCTTT
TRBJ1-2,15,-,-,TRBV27,CASRPTGRGSYGYTF,TGTGCCAGCAGGCCAACCGGCAGGGGATCCTATGGCTACACCTTC
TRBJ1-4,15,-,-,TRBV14,CASSQDILGGVRLFF,TGTGCCAGCAGCCAAGATATACTCGGCGGTGTACGGCTGTTTTTT
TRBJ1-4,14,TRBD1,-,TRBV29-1,CSVPLGQGNEKLFF,TGCAGCGTACCTCTGGGACAGGGGAATGAAAAACTGTTTTTT
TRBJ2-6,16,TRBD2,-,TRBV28,CASSPTAGAGANVLTF,TGTGCCAGCAGTCCCACGGCGGGGGCTGGGGCCAACGTCCTGACTTTC
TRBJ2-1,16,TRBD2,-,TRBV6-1,CASSVFSGSGTDEQFF,TGTGCCAGCAGTGTGTTTAGCGGGAGTGGGACGGATGAGCAGTTCTTC
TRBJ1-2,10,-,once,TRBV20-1,CSVGGGGYTF,TGCAGTGTTGGAGGAGGTGGCTACACCTTC
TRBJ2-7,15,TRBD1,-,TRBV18,CASSPVRDSPYEQYF,TGTGCCAGCTCACCCGTCCGGGACAGCCCCTACGAGCAGTACTTC
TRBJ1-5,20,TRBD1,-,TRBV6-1,CASSEVGGQGDLPRNQPQHF,TGTGCCAGCAGTGAAGTAGGAGGCCAGGGGGACCTTCCTCGCAATCAGCCCCAGCATTTT